The 20 T cell receptor beta chains given below trace back to one sample, sequenced in a study of T cells in Graves' hyperthyroidism and ophthalmopathy. TCR beta CDR3 regions were amplified from RNA. Initially, a first-round RT-PCR of the TCR CDR3 employed the HTBI primer set. Using its own MiXCR run on the multiplex PCR reads, TCRdb lists one record per CDR3 protein. The sample consists of some 460,000 distinct CDR3 sequences, 15% to 17% of them appearing once. Material: blood. All receptors derive from a woman aged 18-29 years with Graves' hyperthyroidism.

This clonotype was seen a handful of times. The gene calls are TRBV29-1 and TRBJ1-2, with D perhaps TRBD1 (5 bases). The CDR3 totals 12 residues. V was trimmed by 3 bases and J by 4 bases, leaving 9 bases between them. CDR1 is SQVTM, CDR2 ANQGSEA, per germline. CDR3 DNA sequence: TGCAGCGTTGATCTGCAGGGCTATGGCTACACCTTC. It is translated as CSVDLQGYGYTF.

This clonotype was seen at least ten times. The chain has TRBV7-8 and TRBJ2-1, with a possible D match to TRBD2 (7 bases). V was trimmed by 5 bases and J by 6 bases, leaving 17 bases between them. This CDR3 spans 15 amino acids. Germline assignment: CDR1 SGHVS and CDR2 FQNEAQ. For the CDR3, the DNA is TGTGCCAGCAGCAGCGAGGGGGGGTACTGCAATGAGCAGTTCTTC. Translated, it gives CASSSEGGYCNEQFF.

The J gene is TRBJ2-5, the V gene TRBV4-3; 11 bases are shared with TRBD1. CDR3 length: 17 amino acids. Trimming cost V 0 bases and J 6 bases; bases outside gene matches: 9. The V gene's germline CDR1 is LGHNA and CDR2 YSLEER. CDR3 residues: CASSQDPGQGEWQTQYF. CDR3 bases: TGCGCCAGCAGCCAAGACCCGGGACAGGGGGAGTGGCAGACCCAGTACTTC.

This clonotype was counted ten times or more. The chain has TRBV28 and TRBJ2-7; D is perhaps TRBD2 (5 bases). Trimming removed 2 bases from V and 5 bases from J, with 16 bases in between. CDR3 length: 15 amino acids. Per the germline V gene, CDR1 is MDHEN and CDR2 is SYDVKM. The CDR3 sequence: CASSLVSSLANEQYF. CDR3 nucleotide sequence: TGTGCCAGCAGTTTAGTATCGAGTCTAGCTAACGAGCAGTACTTC.

This clonotype was seen repeatedly, ten times or more. The chain links TRBV11-2 to TRBJ2-3, with TRBD2 matching 7 bases. CDR3 length: 14 amino acids. After removal of 0 bases from V and 6 bases from J, the junction contained 3 bases not matched to a gene. The germline V gene has CDR1 SGHAT and CDR2 FQNNGV. Here the CDR3 DNA reads TGTGCCAGCAGCTTAGAATACGGGAGGGATACGCAGTATTTT. Encoded protein: CASSLEYGRDTQYF.

This clonotype was counted at least ten times. The V call is TRBV20-1, the J call TRBJ2-7; D remains unclear. The germline gives CDR1 DFQATT, CDR2 SNEGSKA (reference sequence). The V gene lost 0 bases and the J gene lost 4 bases, with 4 bases spanning the gap. The CDR3 runs to 11 residues. The DNA of the CDR3 is TGCAGTGCTAGAGAGGGTTACGAGCAGTACTTC. Its translation is CSAREGYEQYF.

The rearrangement joins TRBV20-1 to TRBJ2-3; 13 bases fit TRBD2. The CDR3 consists of 17 residues. Germline-derived CDR1 and CDR2 are DFQATT and SNEGSKA (reference sequence). V lost 3 bases and J lost 0; bases outside the gene matches: 6. For the CDR3, the DNA is TGCAGTGCTAGTGGACTAGCGGGGGCTACTAGCACAGATACGCAGTATTTT. It specifies CSASGLAGATSTDTQYF.

This clonotype has a count of ten or more. This chain links TRBV7-2 with TRBJ1-2; TRBD1 is a possible D gene (6 bases). CDR3 length: 17 amino acids. Trimming stripped 5 bases from V and 4 bases from J, with 23 bases between. Germline CDR1 reads SGHTA; CDR2 reads FQGNSA. The CDR3 here is CASSQTPGHTLFYGYTF. The CDR3 nucleotides read TGTGCCAGCAGCCAAACACCGGGACATACTTTATTCTATGGCTACACCTTC.

The table lists this clonotype with a few counts. The rearrangement uses TRBV20-1 and TRBJ1-5; 8 bases are a match to TRBD1. The CDR3 runs to 14 residues. CDR1 and CDR2 (germline): DFQATT, SNEGSKA (reference sequence). V was pared by 5 bases and J by 5 bases, with 8 bases of the junction left unmatched. CDR3 amino acids: CSAHTGGRDQPQHF. The DNA for the CDR3 is TGCAGTGCTCACACAGGGGGTCGGGATCAGCCCCAGCATTTT.

This clonotype was counted ten times or more. The rearrangement joins TRBV12-3 or TRBV12-4 to TRBJ1-1, with TRBD1 identical over 10 bases. The CDR3 sequence is 18 residues long. After removal of 3 bases from V and 4 bases from J, the junction contained 14 bases not matched to a gene. The CDR3 protein is CASSFAYRFRDRGTEAFF. CDR3 bases: TGTGCCAGCAGTTTTGCCTACCGGTTCCGGGACAGGGGCACTGAAGCTTTCTTT.

The chain joins TRBV3-1 to TRBJ1-4; TRBD1 aligns across 8 bases. Germline V CDR1 and CDR2: LGHDT, YNNKEL (reference sequence). The CDR3 spans 15 residues. Germline trimming cut 3 bases from V and 5 bases from J; bases unmatched to any gene: 5. CDR3 amino acids: CASSQGQGANEKLFF. The CDR3 DNA sequence: TGTGCCAGCAGCCAGGGGCAGGGGGCGAATGAAAAACTGTTTTTT.

The genes are TRBV2 and TRBJ2-5; D is undetermined. The CDR3 loop spans 14 amino acids. Germline loops: CDR1 SNHLY, CDR2 FYNNEI. Trimming pared 8 bases from V and 2 bases from J, leaving 15 bases between. The CDR3: CASRFLVLQETQYF. The CDR3 DNA reads TGTGCCAGCCGGTTCCTGGTCCTTCAAGAGACCCAGTACTTC.

The chain carries TRBV5-5 and TRBJ1-6; D call uncertain. The germline V gene has CDR1 SGHKS and CDR2 YYEKEE (reference sequence). CDR3 size: 18 residues. V gave up 0 bases and J gave up 0 bases, with 13 bases separating them. CDR3 sequence (DNA): TGTGCCAGCAGCTTGGTTTTTCGGCAGAGCTCCTATAATTCACCCCTCCACTTT. Protein: CASSLVFRQSSYNSPLHF.

This clonotype occurred many times. This chain joins TRBV18 and TRBJ1-6; TRBD1 agrees at 7 bases. The germline V gene encodes CDR1 KGHSH and CDR2 LQKENI. There are 14 residues in the CDR3. V lost 6 bases, J lost 5 bases, and 4 bases stayed unmatched. The CDR3 nucleotides read TGTGCCAGCTCTCGGGACAGCGATAATTCACCCCTCCACTTT. Protein: CASSRDSDNSPLHF.

Many counts were recorded for this clonotype. The chain joins TRBV5-1 to TRBJ2-2, with a tentative D call TRBD2 (6 bases). The CDR3 extends over 14 amino acids. Trimming pared 5 bases from V and 3 bases from J, leaving 11 bases between. Germline CDR1 is SGHRS and CDR2 is YFSETQ. The CDR3 DNA follows: TGCGCCAGCAGAGGTAGCGGATACACCGGGGAGCTGTTTTTT. The encoded protein is CASRGSGYTGELFF.

This clonotype was seen repeatedly, ten times or more. The chain is built from TRBV7-2 and TRBJ2-5; D unresolved. V lost 0 bases, J lost 3 bases, and 5 bases lay in between. The length of the CDR3 is 13 residues. CDR1 is SGHTA, CDR2 FQGNSA, per germline. In nucleotides, the CDR3 is TGTGCCAGCAGCTTAGCGCTAGAAGAGACCCAGTACTTC. It yields the protein CASSLALEETQYF. The full variable domain, in which reference TRBV7-2 and TRBJ2-5 provide the parts outside the CDR3, is GAGVSQSPSNKVTEKGKDVELRCDPISGHTALYWYRQSLGQGLEFLIYFQGNSAPDKSGLPSDRFSAERTGGSVSTLTIQRTQQEDSAVYLCASSLALEETQYFGPGTRLLVL.

Concerning this clonotype itself: A much larger clone differs from this one at a single base, so this may be a read error. The conserved closing phenylalanine or tryptophan is absent in this CDR3, likely reflecting a read error. The chain recombines TRBV12-3 or TRBV12-4 with TRBJ1-2; tentative D call: TRBD1 (5 bases). V lost 5 bases and J 3 bases, leaving 28 bases between the germline ends. CDR3 length: 19 amino acids. CDR3 in DNA: TGTGCCAGCAGTCCATTTCGGGGCAGGGAAGGCGGCCCGCACTATGGCTACACCCTC. Protein product: CASSPFRGREGGPHYGYTL.

There are many counts of this clonotype. The genes are TRBV12-3 or TRBV12-4 and TRBJ1-1; perhaps TRBD1 as D (6 bases). V was pared by 6 bases and J by 8 bases, with 10 bases between. The CDR3 has 11 amino acids. The CDR3 coding sequence is TGTGCCAGCAGCCCTGGACAGGAAGCTTTCTTT. Translated, it gives CASSPGQEAFF.

This chain's CDR3 is CASGDRGLGETQYF. CDR3 sequence (DNA): TGTGCTAGTGGTGACAGGGGGCTTGGAGAGACCCAGTACTTC. The rearrangement joins TRBV12-5 to TRBJ2-5; TRBD1 aligns across 10 bases. Germline V gives CDR1 LGHNT, CDR2 FRNRAP. V gave up 5 bases and J gave up 4 bases; unmatched junction bases: 4. The CDR3 extends over 14 amino acids.

This clonotype was detected many times. This chain connects TRBV11-2 to TRBJ2-1; TRBD1 agrees at 7 bases. The CDR3 has 15 amino acids. With V trimmed by 5 bases and J by 4 bases, 8 bases remained unmatched. CDR1 SGHAT and CDR2 FQNNGV come from the germline V gene. CDR3 amino acids: CASSHRQDRYNEQFF. For the CDR3, the DNA is TGTGCCAGCAGCCACCGACAGGACAGGTACAATGAGCAGTTCTTC.